These 4 T cell receptor beta chains originate from one sample sequenced in a study of blood T cell repertoires in COVID-19 (dated by TCRdb to about 2020). The receptor library was made with the immunoSEQ multiplex PCR assay. Entries here come from immuneACCESS through TCRdb and include only in-frame sequences with V and J called. Some clones fail to appear in such tables; in the studies checked, an unresolved V gene covers under half of the shortfall, and the cause of the remainder is unknown. This sample gives more than 150,000 clones in total; about four fifths of them show up just once. The leading ten clones occupy 9.5% to 15% of the sample. Sample: peripheral blood. These receptors all come from a woman of 80 years or more with COVID-19, enrolled during active disease.

This clone occurred once. The V and J genes are TRBV21-1 and TRBJ2-7; TRBD1, as called in the table, went unchecked against the DNA. TRBV21-1 is classified as a pseudogene. This CDR3 contains 16 residues. The CDR3: CASSVPGVPEVSEQYF. In nucleotides, the CDR3 is TGTGCCAGCAGCGTCCCAGGGGTGCCGGAGGTGTCCGAGCAGTACTTC.

The chain couples TRBV11-3 to TRBJ2-1; 10 bases are a match to TRBD1. The germline V gene encodes CDR1 SGHNT and CDR2 YENEEA. The V gene end was trimmed by 5 bases and the J gene end by 4 bases; junction bases not matched to a gene: 2. The CDR3 runs 14 residues. The DNA of the CDR3 is TGTGCCAGCAGCCAGGGACAGGGGTACAATGAGCAGTTCTTC. As protein: CASSQGQGYNEQFF.

This chain joins TRBV19 and TRBJ2-5; D possibly corresponds to TRBD2 (7 bases). V lost 6 bases, J lost 5 bases, and 16 bases lay in between. This CDR3 is 14 amino acids long. CDR1 is LNHDA, CDR2 SQIVND, per germline (reference sequence). The CDR3 sequence is CASRERGGGETQYF. In nucleotides, the CDR3 is TGTGCCAGTAGGGAGAGGGGGGGAGGTGAGACCCAGTACTTC.

The chain uses TRBV5-1 and TRBJ2-2, with 7 bases fitting TRBD1. J lost 3 bases, V lost 4 bases, and 3 bases had no gene match. Germline lookup yields CDR1 SGHRS and CDR2 YFSETQ. The CDR3 loop spans 14 amino acids. The CDR3 sequence: CASSGTEYTGELFF. The CDR3 DNA sequence: TGCGCCAGCAGCGGGACAGAATACACCGGGGAGCTGTTTTTT.